This entry is about one T cell receptor (beta chain). Its matching antigen is unknown. The sample originates from a study of CD8+ T cells in alopecia areata. Looked up from germline, CDR1 is MDHEN and CDR2 is SYDVKM. The V segment lost 5 bases and the J segment 5 bases; nucleotides outside the gene matches: 7. This CDR3 is 15 amino acids long. RNA was isolated and reverse transcribed to cDNA, the sequencing template. Method: immunoSEQ multiplex PCR; TCRdb's copy keeps in-frame clones and lacks some. The table shows some 110,000 clones, with 55% to 65% occurring only once. Study conclusions and caveats: Normal scalp showed lower clonality than lesional scalp, especially alopecia totalis/universalis.

J is TRBJ2-2 and V is TRBV28; TRBD2 agrees at 8 bases. The TCR originated in a human donor in good health. Sequences were obtained from CD4+ T cells sorted from blood. The chain's CDR3 is CASSRAGVQTGELFF. The CDR3 DNA reads as TGTGCCAGCAGTCGAGCGGGGGTTCAGACCGGGGAGCTGTTTTTT.